This record covers a single TCR beta chain. Germline V gene lookup returns CDR1 SGHAT and CDR2 FQNNGV. This CDR3 has 15 residues. The V gene lost 5 bases and the J gene lost 7 bases, with 20 bases spanning the gap. This entry belongs to a study of blood T cell repertoires in COVID-19. Libraries were prepared by immunoSEQ multiplex PCR; TCRdb keeps only in-frame clonotypes and omits some of them. The data hold 200,000 to 250,000 clones, with around 80% observed a single time. This chain links TRBV11-2 with TRBJ1-2; D perhaps matches TRBD1 (5 bases). The material sequenced was peripheral blood. The receptor was isolated from a human donor in a cohort sampled during active COVID-19. Here the CDR3 DNA reads TGTGCCAGCAGCGGGGCGGAGGGGATGCGTGGTGGCTACACCTTC. Translating gives CASSGAEGMRGGYTF.